A single sample gave rise to the 8 T cell receptor beta chains below, sequenced in a study of graft-versus-host responses after intestinal transplantation. Method: immunoSEQ multiplex PCR; TCRdb's copy keeps in-frame clones and lacks some. The sample has roughly 43,000 clones; about 95% are singletons. The sequencing here drew on PBMCs, taken 335 days after intestinal transplant. These receptors came from a human patient who received an intestinal transplant, so some T cells may come from the graft donor.

The gene calls are TRBV5-1 and TRBJ2-1; TRBD1 is a possible D gene (6 bases). Trimming cost V 4 bases and J 2 bases, with 19 bases left between them. Germline CDR1 reads SGHRS; CDR2 reads YFSETQ. The CDR3 loop spans 17 amino acids. CDR3 amino acids: CASSGGGLLGPYNEQFF. The CDR3 coding sequence is TGCGCCAGCAGCGGGGGCGGGCTCCTTGGCCCCTACAATGAGCAGTTCTTC.

The J gene is TRBJ1-1, the V gene TRBV7-3, with D unclear. CDR1 and CDR2 (germline): SGHTA, FQGTGA. CDR3 length: 14 residues. Trimming removed 5 bases from V and 0 bases from J, with 10 bases in between. Written as DNA, the CDR3 is TGTGCCAGCAGCGCTCAAGGTATGAACACTGAAGCTTTCTTT. This sequence encodes CASSAQGMNTEAFF.

CDR3 sequence (DNA): TGTGCCAGCAGCCTGACAACCCTAGCGGGAGTTTCGGCCGGGGAGCTGTTTTTT. Its translation is CASSLTTLAGVSAGELFF. V and J are TRBV7-6 and TRBJ2-2; TRBD2 aligns across 10 bases. The CDR3 sequence is 18 residues long. After removal of 5 bases from V and 6 bases from J, the junction contained 15 bases not matched to a gene. The germline CDR1 and CDR2 sequences are SGHVS and FNYEAQ.

The chain joins TRBV5-1 to TRBJ1-3; D is uncertain. CDR3 size: 14 residues. Per germline, CDR1 SGHRS and CDR2 YFSETQ. Trimming shortened V by 0 bases and J by 0 bases, and 4 bases separated the two germline ends. The CDR3 DNA is TGCGCCAGCAGCTTGGGAAGCTCTGGAAACACCATATATTTT. It codes for CASSLGSSGNTIYF.

The rearrangement uses TRBV14 and TRBJ2-7; a weak D match, TRBD2 (6 bases). The V gene lost 2 bases and the J gene lost 6 bases, with 17 bases spanning the gap. This CDR3 region has 15 residues. The germline CDR1 and CDR2 sequences are SGHDN and FVKESK. CDR3 DNA: TGTGCCAGCAGCCAATATAGAGCGGAGGGCATCGAGCAGTACTTC. Amino acid sequence: CASSQYRAEGIEQYF.

This clone was picked up one time. The chain has TRBV6-6 and TRBJ1-5, with D perhaps TRBD1 (5 bases). CDR3 length: 14 residues. With 6 bases removed from V and 0 bases from J, the gap between germline ends came to 9 bases. CDR1 and CDR2 from the germline V gene are MNHNY and SVGAGI (reference sequence). The CDR3 nucleotides read TGTGCCAGCAGGCCGGGGGATAGCAATCAGCCCCAGCATTTT. Translation gives CASRPGDSNQPQHF.

The rearrangement links TRBV29-1 to TRBJ1-1; possibly TRBD1 for D (5 bases). The CDR3 loop spans 14 amino acids. Deletions cut 3 bases from V and 4 bases from J, with 15 bases between. Germline lookup yields CDR1 SQVTM and CDR2 ANQGSEA. CDR3 region: CSVESGGSRTEAFF. The DNA of the CDR3 is TGCAGCGTTGAGAGCGGGGGGTCCCGCACTGAAGCTTTCTTT.

As concerns this clone: At one end, the junction sequence differs from germline, possibly due to a read error. The CDR3 DNA is TGTGCCAGCAGCCAAGGAAATAGCGGGATAGTGCAGTACTTC. It specifies CASSQGNSGIVQYF. The chain couples TRBV4-1 to TRBJ2-7, with TRBD2 identical over 8 bases. CDR1 is MGHRA and CDR2 is YSYEKL in the germline V gene. CDR3 size: 14 residues.